A single T cell receptor beta chain is shown here with its context. These data are taken from a study of blood T cell repertoires in COVID-19. Background on the study: Samples came from the United States, Italy and Spain, spanning acute and convalescent COVID-19. In each case, the material was cDNA or gDNA derived from T cells, B-cell-depleted T cells, or PBMCs.

In the authors' methods: Amplification of reference gene primers was used by the study to estimate nucleated cell counts. Clones were sequenced by immunoSEQ multiplex PCR, and TCRdb holds only the in-frame ones, with some missing. Clone size and the V and J calls come from that table; the DNA yielded D and trimming. The sample includes about 150,000 clones, about 86% seen only once; the top ten take 15% to 20%. Germline V gene lookup returns CDR1 MNHEY and CDR2 SVGEGT. The CDR3 totals 17 residues. Trimming removed 2 bases from V and 5 bases from J; junction bases left unmatched: 14. The source is a woman in her seventies who had recovered from COVID-19. The specimen was peripheral blood. The chain is built from TRBV6-2 or TRBV6-3 and TRBJ1-2; 7 bases match TRBD1. The CDR3 DNA is TGTGCCAGCAGTTACATTCGGGACAGTCCTTTCTTTTATGGCTACACCTTC. It is translated as CASSYIRDSPFFYGYTF.